This T cell receptor (beta chain) was captured in a study of beta chain features in type 1 diabetes. Study details: Similarity in age, gender and cell yields was seen between patients and healthy donors. There were about 110,000,000 sorted cells examined across all samples. General study findings and limits: Patients with Type 1 diabetes showed moderately but significantly shorter TCRB CDR3s in all four CD4+ subsets.

The CDR3 has 14 amino acids. Germline CDR1 is LNHDA and CDR2 is SQIVND (reference sequence). Trimming stripped 5 bases from V and 6 bases from J, with 16 bases between. A remark on this clone: The antigen remains undetermined.

The study reverse transcribed the entire isolated RNA, so it sequenced expressed TCRB transcripts. The read count averaged approximately 3.5 million across naive, central memory and regulatory T cell samples. Method: immunoSEQ multiplex PCR; TCRdb's copy keeps in-frame clones and lacks some. Here the sample spans just over 450,000 clones, approximately 31% being singletons. The receptor was derived from a man younger than 35 in good health. The J gene is TRBJ1-2, the V gene TRBV19; D perhaps matches TRBD1 (6 bases). Sequences were obtained from naive CD4+ T cells from blood. The CDR3, as DNA: TGTGCCAGTAGTTTCAGGGGAGGCGAGGATGGCTACACCTTC. Its protein is CASSFRGGEDGYTF. The entire variable domain, with the rest obtained from reference TRBV19 and TRBJ1-2, is as follows: DGGITQSPKYLFRKEGQNVTLSCEQNLNHDAMYWYRQDPGQGLRLIYYSQIVNDFQKGDIAEGYSVSREKKESFPLTVTSAQKNPTAFYLCASSFRGGEDGYTFGSGTRLTVV.